Below, 22 T cell receptor beta chains from the same sample are listed, as sequenced in a study of T cells in Graves' hyperthyroidism and ophthalmopathy. TCR beta CDR3 sequences were amplified from RNA transcripts. TCR CDR3 regions were first amplified by RT-PCR with HTBI primers. TCRdb ran MiXCR on the multiplex PCR reads and lists one entry per CDR3 protein. The profile shows 500,000 to 600,000 distinct CDR3 sequences, 15% to 20% of them singletons. Sequences were obtained from blood. These receptors were taken from a man between 40 and 49 years old with Graves' ophthalmopathy.

This clonotype was observed a few times. The chain recombines TRBV5-6 with TRBJ2-7; D possibly corresponds to TRBD2 (5 bases). The CDR3 is 13 amino acids. Germline V gene sequence: CDR1 SGHDT, CDR2 YYEEEE. V was clipped by 3 bases and J by 6 bases, with 13 bases between them. DNA of the CDR3: TGTGCCAGCAGCTCCATGGCCGGAGGCGAGCAGTACTTC. Translating it yields CASSSMAGGEQYF.

J is TRBJ2-3 and V is TRBV12-3 or TRBV12-4; D remains ambiguous. CDR3 length: 12 residues. V was pared by 6 bases and J by 5 bases, with 9 bases between. The CDR3 bases are TGTGCCAGCAGCCGGCTCGAAGATACGCAGTATTTT. Residues: CASSRLEDTQYF.

This clonotype has ten or more counts. The gene calls are TRBV11-2 and TRBJ2-3; possibly TRBD1 or TRBD2 for D (5 bases each). CDR1 and CDR2 (germline): SGHAT, FQNNGV. V lost 5 bases, J lost 1 base, and 13 bases lay in between. The CDR3 is 15 residues long. The CDR3 reads CASSPVGARTDTQYF. For the CDR3, the DNA is TGTGCCAGCAGCCCTGTCGGGGCCCGCACAGATACGCAGTATTTT.

J is TRBJ1-3 and V is TRBV7-9; D possibly corresponds to TRBD1 (5 bases). This CDR3 spans 16 amino acids. The germline gives CDR1 SEHNR, CDR2 FQNEAQ (reference sequence). V was clipped by 5 bases and J by 2 bases, with 16 bases between them. The CDR3 DNA reads as TGTGCCAGCAGCATATGGAGGGGAGAGGCTGGAAACACCATATATTTT. It encodes CASSIWRGEAGNTIYF.

At least ten counts were recorded for this clonotype. The V call is TRBV20-1, the J call TRBJ2-5; 7 nucleotides agree with TRBD2. The CDR3 totals 15 residues. V lost 4 bases to trimming and J lost 2 bases; unmatched junction nucleotides: 10. CDR1 is DFQATT and CDR2 is SNEGSKA in the germline V gene (reference sequence). Written as DNA, the CDR3 is TGCAGTGCTACAGGACTAGTCTCTAGGCAAGAGACCCAGTACTTC. Its protein is CSATGLVSRQETQYF.

The sample holds many counts of this clonotype. The chain has TRBV18 and TRBJ1-4; D is ambiguous. The CDR3 extends over 14 amino acids. The V end was cut by 2 bases, the J end by 7 bases, with 11 bases between. Germline CDR1 reads KGHSH; CDR2 reads LQKENI. DNA of the CDR3: TGTGCCAGCTCACCATACGGATCCAGTGAAAAACTGTTTTTT. Translating gives CASSPYGSSEKLFF.

This clonotype was seen a few times. The chain combines TRBV10-3 with TRBJ2-7; the match to TRBD1 covers 7 bases. The germline V gene encodes CDR1 ENHRY and CDR2 SYGVKD. The V gene end was trimmed by 5 bases and the J gene end by 4 bases; junction bases not matched to a gene: 8. The CDR3 is 14 residues long. In DNA, the CDR3 is TGTGCCATCAGTAAGGGGGACAGTGGGTACGAGCAGTACTTC. This encodes CAISKGDSGYEQYF.

In its sample, this clonotype was seen a few times. This chain links TRBV6-2 or TRBV6-3 with TRBJ2-3; TRBD2 might be the D (6 bases). V was trimmed by 6 bases and J by 3 bases, leaving 16 bases between them. The V gene's germline CDR1 is MNHEY and CDR2 SVGEGT. The CDR3 spans 15 residues. As DNA, the CDR3 is TGTGCCAGCAGACGGGCCTTCGGGGGTACAGATACGCAGTATTTT. Its translation: CASRRAFGGTDTQYF.

This clonotype has only a few counts. The chain has TRBV7-6 and TRBJ2-1, with 11 bases that match TRBD2. V gave up 1 base and J gave up 8 bases; unmatched junction bases: 4. Germline assignment: CDR1 SGHVS and CDR2 FNYEAQ. This CDR3 region has 15 residues. CDR3 in amino acids: CASSLGLTSGDEQFF. CDR3 in DNA: TGTGCCAGCAGCTTAGGTCTGACTAGCGGGGATGAGCAGTTCTTC.

The genes are TRBV5-1 and TRBJ2-1; 7 bases match TRBD1. J was trimmed by 6 bases and V by 4 bases; bases with no gene match: 7. The CDR3 extends over 14 amino acids. Germline CDR1 and CDR2: SGHRS and YFSETQ. In nucleotides, the CDR3 is TGCGCCAGCAGCCTCTTGCCAGGGGGCAATGAGCAGTTCTTC. It translates to CASSLLPGGNEQFF.

Of note for this clonotype: Compared with germline, one end of the junction differs, possibly owing to a read error. The CDR3: CASSPRVMQSPFHF. Written as DNA, the CDR3 is TGTGCCAGCAGTCCCAGGGTTATGCAATCACCCTTCCACTTT. The chain couples TRBV28 to TRBJ1-6, with D possibly being TRBD1 (5 bases). The CDR3 runs to 14 residues. Germline loops: CDR1 MDHEN, CDR2 SYDVKM. Drawing the rest from reference TRBV28 and TRBJ1-6, the complete variable domain is DVKVTQSSRYLVKRTGEKVFLECVQDMDHENMFWYRQDPGLGLRLIYFSYDVKMKEKGDIPEGYSVSREKKERFSLILESASTNQTSMYLCASSPRVMQSPFHFGNGTRLTVT.

This clonotype came up many times. The rearrangement joins TRBV5-1 to TRBJ1-1; 9 nucleotides align to TRBD1. The CDR3 spans 15 residues. Losses at the gene ends were 5 bases for V and 6 bases for J; bases not matched to a gene: 11. CDR1 is SGHRS and CDR2 is YFSETQ in the germline V gene. DNA of the CDR3: TGCGCCAGCAGAACGCACAAAACAGGGGGCTCTGAAGCTTTCTTT. Translation gives CASRTHKTGGSEAFF.

The J gene is TRBJ2-1, the V gene TRBV29-1, with 8 positions matching TRBD2. The CDR3 has 15 amino acids. Trimming removed 3 bases from V and 7 bases from J; junction bases left unmatched: 11. Germline CDR1 SQVTM, CDR2 ANQGSEA. As DNA, the CDR3 is TGCAGCGTTGAGGAGTGGGTAGCGGGATCAAATGAGCAGTTCTTC. Its translation is CSVEEWVAGSNEQFF.

This chain joins TRBV2 and TRBJ2-2, with 9 bases aligning to TRBD2. V gave up 1 base and J gave up 6 bases; unmatched junction bases: 6. From germline, CDR1 is SNHLY and CDR2 FYNNEI. The CDR3 extends over 16 amino acids. The CDR3 nucleotides read TGTGCCAGCAGTGAAGTGGGAAGCGGGGGGCCCGGGGAGCTGTTTTTT. Its translation: CASSEVGSGGPGELFF.

This rearrangement joins TRBV5-5 to TRBJ2-1, with D tentatively TRBD1 or TRBD2 (6 bases each). The V end was cut by 1 base, the J end by 9 bases, with 20 bases between. CDR1 SGHKS and CDR2 YYEKEE come from the germline V gene (reference sequence). The CDR3 consists of 16 residues. The CDR3 DNA sequence: TGTGCCAGCAGCTTGTATGGGGACACGGCCGGGGGTGAGCAGTTCTTC. Protein product: CASSLYGDTAGGEQFF.

Many counts were recorded for this clonotype. The CDR3 sequence: CASSPVSGSLSYEQYF. Here the CDR3 DNA reads TGTGCCAGCTCACCCGTATCAGGGTCCCTCTCCTACGAGCAGTACTTC. This chain uses TRBV18 with TRBJ2-7; a weak D match, TRBD1 (5 bases). This CDR3 is built from 16 residues. V was shortened by 3 bases and J by 0 bases, with 15 bases between the two germline ends. Germline CDR1 reads KGHSH; CDR2 reads LQKENI.

This clonotype has just a few counts. V usage is TRBV27 and J usage is TRBJ2-3; no reliable D call. Trimming took off 4 bases at V and 4 bases at J, with 9 bases between the two ends. This CDR3 is 13 amino acids long. CDR1 and CDR2 (germline): MNHEY, SMNVEV (reference sequence). CDR3 nucleotide sequence: TGTGCCAGCAGTTCCTGGGCCCCAGATACGCAGTATTTT. Protein product: CASSSWAPDTQYF.

This rearrangement joins TRBV18 to TRBJ2-1, with D possibly called TRBD1 or TRBD2 (6 bases each). This CDR3 comprises 16 residues. Germline loops: CDR1 KGHSH, CDR2 LQKENI. The V end was cut by 3 bases, the J end by 5 bases, with 17 bases between. The CDR3, as DNA: TGTGCCAGCTCACCTGGAGAGGGGGGTCTACACAATGAGCAGTTCTTC. Translated: CASSPGEGGLHNEQFF.

Many counts were recorded for this clonotype. The V call is TRBV7-6, the J call TRBJ2-3; TRBD2 matches at 8 bases. V lost 6 bases to trimming and J lost 3 bases; unmatched junction nucleotides: 5. The length of the CDR3 is 14 residues. CDR1 and CDR2 from the germline V gene are SGHVS and FNYEAQ. The CDR3 spells CASRLSGTTDTQYF. In DNA form, the CDR3 reads TGTGCCAGCAGACTTAGCGGGACAACAGATACGCAGTATTTT.

Here the CDR3 DNA reads TGTGCCAGCTCACAAGGGACAGGGAGCACAGATACGCAGTATTTT. Its protein is CASSQGTGSTDTQYF. This chain joins TRBV18 and TRBJ2-3; TRBD1 agrees at 9 bases. CDR3 length: 15 amino acids. The germline V gene has CDR1 KGHSH and CDR2 LQKENI. Trimming at V came to 4 bases and at J to 0 bases, leaving 2 bases not matched to a gene.

There are many counts of this clonotype. V usage is TRBV5-1 and J usage is TRBJ2-5; no reliable D call. CDR1 is SGHRS and CDR2 is YFSETQ in the germline V gene. The CDR3 covers 14 residues. V was shortened by 4 bases and J by 0 bases, with 10 bases between the two germline ends. For the CDR3, the DNA is TGCGCCAGCAGCCCTCTTTCCAACCAAGAGACCCAGTACTTC. Its translation is CASSPLSNQETQYF.

The V call is TRBV6-2 or TRBV6-3, the J call TRBJ2-1, with D possibly called TRBD1 or TRBD2 (5 bases each). The CDR3 has 16 amino acids. V lost 6 bases and J lost 8, with 23 bases in between. Germline V gives CDR1 MNHEY, CDR2 SVGEGT. CDR3 sequence (DNA): TGTGCCAGCAGCTCCACTTCGCAGGGAGTAGGGCATGAGCAGTTCTTC. Amino acids: CASSSTSQGVGHEQFF.